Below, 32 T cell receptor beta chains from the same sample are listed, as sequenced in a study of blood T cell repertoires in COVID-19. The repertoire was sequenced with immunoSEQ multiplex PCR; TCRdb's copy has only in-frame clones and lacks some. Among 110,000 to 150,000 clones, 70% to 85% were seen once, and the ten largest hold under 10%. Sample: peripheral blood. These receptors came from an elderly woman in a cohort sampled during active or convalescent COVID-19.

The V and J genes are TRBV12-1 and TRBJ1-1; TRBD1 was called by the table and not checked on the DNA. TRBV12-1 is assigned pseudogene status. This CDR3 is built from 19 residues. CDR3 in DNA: TGTGCCAGCAGCTTTGCGTTTCGAGGACAGGGCGGAGTGTGGACTGAAGCTTTCTTT. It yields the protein CASSFAFRGQGGVWTEAFF.

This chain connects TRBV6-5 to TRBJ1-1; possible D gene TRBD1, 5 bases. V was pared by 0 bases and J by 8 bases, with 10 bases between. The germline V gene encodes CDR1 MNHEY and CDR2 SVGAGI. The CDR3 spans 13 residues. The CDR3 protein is CASSYSLGLEAFF. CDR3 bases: TGTGCCAGCAGTTACTCGCTGGGGCTAGAAGCTTTCTTT.

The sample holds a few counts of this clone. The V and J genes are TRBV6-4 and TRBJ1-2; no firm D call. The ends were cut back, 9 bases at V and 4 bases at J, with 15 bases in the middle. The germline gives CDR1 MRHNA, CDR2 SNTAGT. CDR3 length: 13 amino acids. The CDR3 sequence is CASRTWACYGYTF. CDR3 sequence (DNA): TGTGCCAGTAGGACTTGGGCCTGCTATGGCTACACCTTC.

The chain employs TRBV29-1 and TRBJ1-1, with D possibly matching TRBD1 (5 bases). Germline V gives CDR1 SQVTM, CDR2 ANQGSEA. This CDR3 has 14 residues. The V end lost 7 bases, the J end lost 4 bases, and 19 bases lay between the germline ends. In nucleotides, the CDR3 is TGCAGCGCCCCAGGAGGGGTCGTCGGCACTGAAGCTTTCTTT. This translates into CSAPGGVVGTEAFF.

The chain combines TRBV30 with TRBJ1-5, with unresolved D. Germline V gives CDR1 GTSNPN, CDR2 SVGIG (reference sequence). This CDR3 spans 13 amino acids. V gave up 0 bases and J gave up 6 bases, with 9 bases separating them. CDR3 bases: TGTGCCTGGAGTGTTGGGAGGGTTCAGCCCCAGCATTTT. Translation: CAWSVGRVQPQHF.

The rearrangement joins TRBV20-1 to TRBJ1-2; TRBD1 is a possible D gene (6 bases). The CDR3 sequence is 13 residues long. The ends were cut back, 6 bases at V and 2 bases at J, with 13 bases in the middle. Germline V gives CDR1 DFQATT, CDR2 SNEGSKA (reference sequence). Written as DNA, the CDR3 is TGCAGTGCCAGTGACAGGCCGAACTATGGCTACACCTTC. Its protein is CSASDRPNYGYTF.

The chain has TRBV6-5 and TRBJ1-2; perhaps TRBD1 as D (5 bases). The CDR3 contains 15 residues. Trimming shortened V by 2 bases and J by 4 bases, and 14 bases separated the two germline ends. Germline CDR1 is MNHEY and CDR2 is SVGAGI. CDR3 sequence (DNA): TGTGCCAGCAGTTACCCCCAGGGTCAGGGCTATGGCTACACCTTC. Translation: CASSYPQGQGYGYTF.

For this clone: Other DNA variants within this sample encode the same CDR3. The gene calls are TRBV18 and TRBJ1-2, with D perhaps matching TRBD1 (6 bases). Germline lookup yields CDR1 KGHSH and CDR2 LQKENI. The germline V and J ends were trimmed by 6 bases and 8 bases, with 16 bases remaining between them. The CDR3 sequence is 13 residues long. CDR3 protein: CASSPGGAEGYTF. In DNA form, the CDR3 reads TGTGCCAGCTCTCCGGGGGGCGCGGAGGGCTACACCTTC.

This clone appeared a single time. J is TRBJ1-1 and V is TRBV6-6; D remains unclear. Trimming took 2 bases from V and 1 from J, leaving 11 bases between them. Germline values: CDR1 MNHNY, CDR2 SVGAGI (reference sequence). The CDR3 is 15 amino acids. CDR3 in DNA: TGTGCCAGCAGTTACCCCGAGGGAGGGAACACTGAAGCTTTCTTT. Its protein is CASSYPEGGNTEAFF.

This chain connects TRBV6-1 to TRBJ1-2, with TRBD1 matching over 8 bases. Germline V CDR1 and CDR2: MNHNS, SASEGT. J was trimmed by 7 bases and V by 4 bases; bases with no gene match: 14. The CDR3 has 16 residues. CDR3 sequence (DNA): TGTGCCAGCAGTGGGAGCCGGGACAGGAGAAGAAGTGGCTACACCTTC. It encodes CASSGSRDRRRSGYTF.

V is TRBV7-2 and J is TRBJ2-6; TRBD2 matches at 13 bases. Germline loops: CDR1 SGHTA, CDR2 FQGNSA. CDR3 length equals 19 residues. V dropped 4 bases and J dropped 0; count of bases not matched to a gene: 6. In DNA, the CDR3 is TGTGCCAGCAGCTCACGACTAGCGGGGGGCAGCTCTGGGGCCAACGTCCTGACTTTC. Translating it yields CASSSRLAGGSSGANVLTF.

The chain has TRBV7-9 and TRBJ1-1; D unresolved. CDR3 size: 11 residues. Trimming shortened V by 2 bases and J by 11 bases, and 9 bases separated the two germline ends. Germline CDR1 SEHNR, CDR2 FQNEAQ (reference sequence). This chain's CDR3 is CASSLLLEAFF. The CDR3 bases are TGTGCCAGCAGCTTATTATTGGAGGCTTTCTTT.

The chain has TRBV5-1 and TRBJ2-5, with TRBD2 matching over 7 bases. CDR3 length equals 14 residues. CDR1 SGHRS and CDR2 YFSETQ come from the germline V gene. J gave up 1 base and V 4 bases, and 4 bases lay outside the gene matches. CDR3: CASSPGGGQETQYF. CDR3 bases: TGCGCCAGCAGCCCGGGCGGGGGCCAAGAGACCCAGTACTTC.

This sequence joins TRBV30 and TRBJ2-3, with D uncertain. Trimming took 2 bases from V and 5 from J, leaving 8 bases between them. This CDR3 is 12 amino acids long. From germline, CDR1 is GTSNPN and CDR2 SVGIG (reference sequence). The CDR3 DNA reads TGTGCCTGGAGTATGTGGAGAGATACGCAGTATTTT. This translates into CAWSMWRDTQYF.

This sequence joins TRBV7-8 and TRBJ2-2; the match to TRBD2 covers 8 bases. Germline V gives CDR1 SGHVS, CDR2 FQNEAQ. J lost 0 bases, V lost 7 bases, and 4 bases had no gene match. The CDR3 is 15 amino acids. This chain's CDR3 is CASKAGAANTGELFF. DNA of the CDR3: TGTGCCAGCAAAGCGGGGGCAGCGAACACCGGGGAGCTGTTTTTT.

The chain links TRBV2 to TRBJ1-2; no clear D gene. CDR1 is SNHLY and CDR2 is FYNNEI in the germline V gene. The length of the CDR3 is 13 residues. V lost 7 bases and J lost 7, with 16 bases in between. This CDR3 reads CASMVASFGGYTF. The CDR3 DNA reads TGTGCCAGCATGGTGGCATCCTTTGGTGGCTACACCTTC.

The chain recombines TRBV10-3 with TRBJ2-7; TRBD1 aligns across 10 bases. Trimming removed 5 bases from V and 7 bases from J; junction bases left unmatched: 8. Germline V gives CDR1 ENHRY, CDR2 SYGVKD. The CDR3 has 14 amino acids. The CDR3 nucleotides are TGTGCCATCAGTCCGGGACAGGGGAAGGAAGAGCAGTACTTC. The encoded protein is CAISPGQGKEEQYF.

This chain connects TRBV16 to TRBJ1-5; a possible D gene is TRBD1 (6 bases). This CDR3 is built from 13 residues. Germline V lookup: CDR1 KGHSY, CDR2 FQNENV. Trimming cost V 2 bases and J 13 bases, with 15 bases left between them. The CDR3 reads CASSQTRTASQHF. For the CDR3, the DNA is TGTGCCAGCAGCCAAACCCGGACAGCCTCACAGCATTTT. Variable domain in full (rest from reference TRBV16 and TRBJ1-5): GEEVAQTPKHLVRGEGQKAKLYCAPIKGHSYVFWYQQVLKNEFKFLISFQNENVFDETGMPKERFSAKCLPNSPCSLEIQATKLEDSAVYFCASSQTRTASQHFGDGTRLSIL.

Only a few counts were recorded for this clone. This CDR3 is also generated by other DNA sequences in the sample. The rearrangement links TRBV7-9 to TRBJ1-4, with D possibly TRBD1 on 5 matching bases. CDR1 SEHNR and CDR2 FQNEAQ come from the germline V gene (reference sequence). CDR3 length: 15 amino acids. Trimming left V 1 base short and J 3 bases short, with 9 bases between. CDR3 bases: TGTGCCAGCAGCTTAGGCCAGGGATCTAATGAAAAACTGTTTTTT. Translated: CASSLGQGSNEKLFF.

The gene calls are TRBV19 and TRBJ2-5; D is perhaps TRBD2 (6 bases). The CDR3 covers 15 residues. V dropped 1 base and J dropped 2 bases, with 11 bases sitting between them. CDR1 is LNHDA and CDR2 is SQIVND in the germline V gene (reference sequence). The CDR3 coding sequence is TGTGCCAGTAGTATAGGGAGGGTTAAGCAAGAGACCCAGTACTTC. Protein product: CASSIGRVKQETQYF.

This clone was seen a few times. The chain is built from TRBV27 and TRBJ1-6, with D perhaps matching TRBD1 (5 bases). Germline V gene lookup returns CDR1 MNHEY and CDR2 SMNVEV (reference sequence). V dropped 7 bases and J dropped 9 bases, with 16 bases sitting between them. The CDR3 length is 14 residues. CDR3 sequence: CASNPGRESSPLHF. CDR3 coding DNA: TGTGCCAGCAACCCTGGCAGGGAATCTTCACCCCTCCACTTT.

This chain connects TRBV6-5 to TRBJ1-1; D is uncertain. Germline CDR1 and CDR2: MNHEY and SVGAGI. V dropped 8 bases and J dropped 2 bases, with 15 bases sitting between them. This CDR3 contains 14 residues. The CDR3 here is CASRDGVLNTEAFF. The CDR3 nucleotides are TGTGCCAGCCGAGACGGGGTCTTAAACACTGAAGCTTTCTTT.

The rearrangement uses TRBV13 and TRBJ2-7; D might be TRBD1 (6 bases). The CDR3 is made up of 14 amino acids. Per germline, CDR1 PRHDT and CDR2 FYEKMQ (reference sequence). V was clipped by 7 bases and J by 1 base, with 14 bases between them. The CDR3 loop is CASTEGTRSYEQYF. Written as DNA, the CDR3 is TGTGCCAGCACCGAGGGGACAAGATCCTACGAGCAGTACTTC.

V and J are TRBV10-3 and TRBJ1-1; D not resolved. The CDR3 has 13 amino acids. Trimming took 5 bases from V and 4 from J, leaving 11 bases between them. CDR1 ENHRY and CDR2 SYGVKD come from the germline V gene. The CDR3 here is CAISTTEGTEAFF. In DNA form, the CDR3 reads TGTGCCATCAGTACAACAGAGGGCACTGAAGCTTTCTTT.

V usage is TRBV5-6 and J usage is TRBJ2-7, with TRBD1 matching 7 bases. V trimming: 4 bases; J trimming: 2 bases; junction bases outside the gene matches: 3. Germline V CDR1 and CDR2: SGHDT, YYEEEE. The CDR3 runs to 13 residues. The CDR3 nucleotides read TGTGCCAGCAGCCGGACAGGTCCCTACGAGCAGTACTTC. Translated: CASSRTGPYEQYF.

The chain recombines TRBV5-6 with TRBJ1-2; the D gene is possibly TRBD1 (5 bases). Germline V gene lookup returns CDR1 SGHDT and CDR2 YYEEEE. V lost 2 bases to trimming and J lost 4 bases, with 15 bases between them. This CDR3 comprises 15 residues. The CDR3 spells CASSFPVSGGYGYTF. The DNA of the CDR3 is TGTGCCAGCAGCTTCCCCGTATCCGGGGGCTATGGCTACACCTTC.

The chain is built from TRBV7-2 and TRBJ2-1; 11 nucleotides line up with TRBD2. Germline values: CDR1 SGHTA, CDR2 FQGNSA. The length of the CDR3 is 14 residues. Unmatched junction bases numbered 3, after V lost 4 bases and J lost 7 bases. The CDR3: CASSSSSGGNEQFF. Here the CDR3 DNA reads TGTGCCAGCAGCTCCTCTAGCGGGGGGAATGAGCAGTTCTTC.

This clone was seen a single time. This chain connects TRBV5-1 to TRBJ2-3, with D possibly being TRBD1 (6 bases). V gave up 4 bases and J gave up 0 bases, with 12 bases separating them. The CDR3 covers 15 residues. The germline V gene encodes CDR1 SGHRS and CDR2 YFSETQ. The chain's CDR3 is CASSRGQQSTDTQYF. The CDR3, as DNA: TGCGCCAGCAGCCGCGGACAGCAAAGCACAGATACGCAGTATTTT.

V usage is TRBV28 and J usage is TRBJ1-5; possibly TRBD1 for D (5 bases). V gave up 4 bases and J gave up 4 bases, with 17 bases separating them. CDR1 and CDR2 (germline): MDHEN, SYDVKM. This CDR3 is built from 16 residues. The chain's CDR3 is CASSWGGTWGNQPQHF. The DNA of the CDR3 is TGTGCCAGCAGTTGGGGCGGGACGTGGGGGAATCAGCCCCAGCATTTT.

In nucleotides, the CDR3 is TGTGCCAGCAGTGCCCCAGGGGGTACCTACGAGCAGTACTTC. Protein product: CASSAPGGTYEQYF. The rearrangement uses TRBV25-1 and TRBJ2-7, with TRBD1 matching 7 bases. The CDR3 contains 14 residues. V trimming: 4 bases; J trimming: 2 bases; junction bases outside the gene matches: 5. Germline-derived CDR1 and CDR2 are MGHDK and SYGVNS.

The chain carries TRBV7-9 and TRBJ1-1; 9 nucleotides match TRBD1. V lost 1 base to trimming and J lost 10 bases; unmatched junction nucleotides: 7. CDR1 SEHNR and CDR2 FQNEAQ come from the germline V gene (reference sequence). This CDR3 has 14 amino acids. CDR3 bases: TGTGCCAGCAGCTTAGTCCGGGACAGGGCGTTAGCTTTCTTT. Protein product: CASSLVRDRALAFF.

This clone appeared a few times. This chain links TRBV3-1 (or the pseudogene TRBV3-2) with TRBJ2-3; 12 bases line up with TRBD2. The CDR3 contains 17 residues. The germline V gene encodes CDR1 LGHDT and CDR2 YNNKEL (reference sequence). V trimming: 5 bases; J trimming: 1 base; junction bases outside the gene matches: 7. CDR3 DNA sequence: TGTGCCAGCAGCAGAACTAGCGGGGGGTGGGGCACAGATACGCAGTATTTT. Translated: CASSRTSGGWGTDTQYF.